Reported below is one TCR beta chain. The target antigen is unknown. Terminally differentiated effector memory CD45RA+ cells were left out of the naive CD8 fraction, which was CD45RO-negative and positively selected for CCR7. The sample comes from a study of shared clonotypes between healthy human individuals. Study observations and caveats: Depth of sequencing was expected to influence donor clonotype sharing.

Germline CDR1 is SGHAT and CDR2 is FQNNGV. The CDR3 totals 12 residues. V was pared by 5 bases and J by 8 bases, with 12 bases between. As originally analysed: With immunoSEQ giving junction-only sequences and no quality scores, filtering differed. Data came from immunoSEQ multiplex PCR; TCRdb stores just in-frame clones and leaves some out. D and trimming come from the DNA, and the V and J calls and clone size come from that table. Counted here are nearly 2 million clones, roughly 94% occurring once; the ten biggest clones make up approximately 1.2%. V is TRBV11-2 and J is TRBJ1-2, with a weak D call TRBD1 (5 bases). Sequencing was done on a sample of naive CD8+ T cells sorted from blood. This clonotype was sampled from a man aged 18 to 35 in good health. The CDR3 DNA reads TGTGCCAGCAGCCCAGACAGAGACGGCTACACCTTC. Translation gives CASSPDRDGYTF.